The 9 T cell receptor beta chains below were found in one sample sequenced in a study of Ad26.COV2.S vaccination and SARS-CoV-2 variants. Treatment: roughly 20 received Ad26.COV2.S at low or high dose, single or two shots; about 5 received placebo; per-sample allocation not given. After the first vaccine or placebo injection, samples were drawn on day 63. The data were produced by immunoSEQ multiplex PCR, yet TCRdb's version contains in-frame clones alone and is incomplete. This sample yields hundreds of thousands of clones, of which more than 70% are seen a single time; roughly 1.5% belongs to the top ten. This sample comprised peripheral blood, obtained in a trial of Ad26.COV2.S vaccine versus placebo. The receptor source for this set is a person between 18 and 65 years old who received the Ad26.COV2.S COVID-19 vaccine or a placebo.

V gene TRBV12-3 or TRBV12-4 combines with J gene TRBJ2-1, with D possibly being TRBD2 (5 bases). V was shortened by 5 bases and J by 10 bases, with 15 bases between the two germline ends. The CDR3 has 13 amino acids. The CDR3 loop reads CASSPRTGTEQFF. CDR3 nucleotides: TGTGCCAGCAGTCCCAGGACTGGTACCGAGCAGTTCTTC.

The chain couples TRBV19 to TRBJ1-2, with a tentative D call TRBD1 (6 bases). The CDR3 runs to 14 residues. Per the germline V gene, CDR1 is LNHDA and CDR2 is SQIVND (reference sequence). Trimming removed 3 bases at V and 4 bases at J, with 12 bases between. The CDR3 DNA reads as TGTGCCAGTAGTATCCTCAGGGGTGGCTATGGCTACACCTTC. This sequence encodes CASSILRGGYGYTF.

This rearrangement joins TRBV9 to TRBJ1-1; D possibly corresponds to TRBD1 (5 bases). Trimming removed 4 bases from V and 0 bases from J, with 7 bases in between. This CDR3 has 13 residues. Germline V lookup: CDR1 SGDLS, CDR2 YYNGEE. The CDR3 bases are TGTGCCAGCAGCCCGACAGTGAACACTGAAGCTTTCTTT. Residues: CASSPTVNTEAFF.

There are a few counts of this clone. Within the sample, other DNA sequences also encode this same CDR3. This rearrangement joins TRBV19 to TRBJ2-7; no reliable D call. The V end was cut by 5 bases, the J end by 3 bases, with 8 bases between. CDR1 and CDR2 (germline): LNHDA, SQIVND (reference sequence). The CDR3 has 12 amino acids. The CDR3 is CASSLGGYEQYF. The CDR3 DNA sequence: TGTGCCAGTAGTTTGGGTGGCTACGAGCAGTACTTC. Filled out from reference TRBV19 and TRBJ2-7, the complete variable domain reads DGGITQSPKYLFRKEGQNVTLSCEQNLNHDAMYWYRQDPGQGLRLIYYSQIVNDFQKGDIAEGYSVSREKKESFPLTVTSAQKNPTAFYLCASSLGGYEQYFGPGTRLTVT.

The V gene is TRBV19, the J gene TRBJ1-1; D perhaps matches TRBD1 (5 bases). With 2 bases removed from V and 0 bases from J, the gap between germline ends came to 10 bases. In germline, CDR1 is LNHDA, CDR2 SQIVND (reference sequence). CDR3 length equals 15 residues. The CDR3 loop is CASSIWGVMNTEAFF. The CDR3 coding sequence is TGTGCCAGTAGTATATGGGGGGTAATGAACACTGAAGCTTTCTTT. Using reference TRBV19 and TRBJ1-1 for the parts outside the CDR3, the full variable domain is DGGITQSPKYLFRKEGQNVTLSCEQNLNHDAMYWYRQDPGQGLRLIYYSQIVNDFQKGDIAEGYSVSREKKESFPLTVTSAQKNPTAFYLCASSIWGVMNTEAFFGQGTRLTVV.

As concerns this clone: This CDR3 is also generated by other DNA sequences in the sample. The chain recombines TRBV2 with TRBJ1-1, with D perhaps matching TRBD1 (5 bases). Trimming shortened V by 4 bases and J by 4 bases, and 7 bases separated the two germline ends. CDR1 and CDR2 from the germline V gene are SNHLY and FYNNEI. The CDR3 contains 12 residues. CDR3 DNA sequence: TGTGCCAGCAGTGGGCAGGGCACTGAAGCTTTCTTT. This translates into CASSGQGTEAFF.

This clone was seen only once. V usage is TRBV2 and J usage is TRBJ2-1, with TRBD2 matching 10 bases. The CDR3 runs to 15 residues. Germline V gene sequence: CDR1 SNHLY, CDR2 FYNNEI. Trimming removed 3 bases from V and 7 bases from J; junction bases left unmatched: 6. The CDR3 DNA reads as TGTGCCAGCAGTGACCTAGCGGGAGTAGCGAATGAGCAGTTCTTC. It codes for CASSDLAGVANEQFF.

The chain recombines TRBV7-8 with TRBJ2-6; perhaps TRBD1 as D (6 bases). Trimming took off 5 bases at V and 2 bases at J, with 16 bases between the two ends. The CDR3 totals 17 residues. Looked up from germline, CDR1 is SGHVS and CDR2 is FQNEAQ. CDR3 amino acids: CASSLNRVLTGANVLTF. The CDR3 DNA reads as TGTGCCAGCAGCCTTAACAGGGTACTCACTGGGGCCAACGTCCTGACTTTC.

The chain combines TRBV9 with TRBJ1-1; 8 nucleotides match TRBD1. CDR3 size: 16 residues. Per germline, CDR1 SGDLS and CDR2 YYNGEE. Unmatched junction bases numbered 8, after V lost 4 bases and J lost 0 bases. CDR3 coding DNA: TGTGCCAGCAGCCTGAGGACAGGGTCGATGAACACTGAAGCTTTCTTT. It specifies CASSLRTGSMNTEAFF.